The clone carrying this T cell receptor beta chain has a count of ten or more. Its specificity is not known. This sample stems from a study of T cells in Graves' hyperthyroidism and ophthalmopathy. Study observations and caveats: Ophthalmopathy could be told apart from stable hyperthyroidism with a 13 V-J model.

RNA transcripts gave rise to amplified TCR beta CDR3 regions. TCR CDR3 regions were first amplified by RT-PCR with HTBI primers. MiXCR, run by TCRdb on the multiplex PCR reads, gives a single entry per CDR3 protein. The sample records about 330,000 distinct CDR3 sequences, roughly 15% being singletons. CDR1 is SGHRS, CDR2 YFSETQ, per germline. The CDR3 has 14 amino acids. With 0 bases removed from V and 1 base from J, the gap between germline ends came to 7 bases. Source material: blood. The clonotype originates from a woman in her thirties or forties with Graves' ophthalmopathy. V and J are TRBV5-1 and TRBJ1-1; D remains ambiguous. CDR3 sequence reads: CASSLGGTNTEAFF. The CDR3 nucleotides read TGCGCCAGCAGCTTGGGAGGCACGAACACTGAAGCTTTCTTT.